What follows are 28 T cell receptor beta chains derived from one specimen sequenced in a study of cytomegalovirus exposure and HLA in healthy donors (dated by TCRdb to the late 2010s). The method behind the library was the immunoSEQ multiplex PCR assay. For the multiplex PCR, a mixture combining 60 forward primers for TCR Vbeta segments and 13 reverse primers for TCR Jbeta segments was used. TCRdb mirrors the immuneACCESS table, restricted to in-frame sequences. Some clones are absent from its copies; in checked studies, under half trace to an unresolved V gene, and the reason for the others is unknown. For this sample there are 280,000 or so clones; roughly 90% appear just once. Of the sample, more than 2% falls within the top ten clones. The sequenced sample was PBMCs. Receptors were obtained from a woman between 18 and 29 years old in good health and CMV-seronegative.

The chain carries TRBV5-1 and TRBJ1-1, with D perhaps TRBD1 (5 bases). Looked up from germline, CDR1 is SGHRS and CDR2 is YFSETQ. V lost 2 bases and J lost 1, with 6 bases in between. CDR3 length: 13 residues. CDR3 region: CASSLQANTEAFF. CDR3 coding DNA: TGCGCCAGCAGCTTACAGGCGAACACTGAAGCTTTCTTT.

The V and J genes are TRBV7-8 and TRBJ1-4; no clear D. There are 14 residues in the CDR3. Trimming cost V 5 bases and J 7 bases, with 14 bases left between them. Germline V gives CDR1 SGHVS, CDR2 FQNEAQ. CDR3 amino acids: CASSHTQDFEKLFF. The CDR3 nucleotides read TGTGCCAGCAGCCACACCCAGGATTTTGAAAAACTGTTTTTT.

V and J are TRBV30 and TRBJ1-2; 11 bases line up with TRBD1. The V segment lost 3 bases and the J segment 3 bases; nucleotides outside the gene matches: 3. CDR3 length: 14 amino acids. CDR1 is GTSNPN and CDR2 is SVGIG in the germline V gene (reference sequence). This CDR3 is CAWRGTGGDYGYTF. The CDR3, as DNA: TGTGCCTGGAGAGGGACAGGGGGGGACTATGGCTACACCTTC.

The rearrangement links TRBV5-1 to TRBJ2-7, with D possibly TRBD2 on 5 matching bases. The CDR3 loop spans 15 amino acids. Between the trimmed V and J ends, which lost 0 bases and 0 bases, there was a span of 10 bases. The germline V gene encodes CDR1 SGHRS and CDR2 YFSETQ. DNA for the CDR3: TGCGCCAGCAGCTTGGGGACTTACAGCTCCTACGAGCAGTACTTC. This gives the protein CASSLGTYSSYEQYF.

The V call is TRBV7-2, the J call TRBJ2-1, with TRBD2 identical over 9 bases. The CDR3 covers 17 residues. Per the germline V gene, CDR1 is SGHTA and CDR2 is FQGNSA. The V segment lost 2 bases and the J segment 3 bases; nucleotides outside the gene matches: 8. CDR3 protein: CASSLKVIAGDYNEQFF. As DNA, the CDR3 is TGTGCCAGCAGCTTAAAGGTTATAGCGGGGGACTACAATGAGCAGTTCTTC.

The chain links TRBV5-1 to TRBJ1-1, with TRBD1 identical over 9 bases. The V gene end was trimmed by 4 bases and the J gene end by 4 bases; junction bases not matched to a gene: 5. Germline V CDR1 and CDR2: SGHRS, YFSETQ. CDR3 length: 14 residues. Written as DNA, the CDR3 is TGCGCCAGCAGCGGCGGGACAGGGCTCACTGAAGCTTTCTTT. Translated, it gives CASSGGTGLTEAFF.

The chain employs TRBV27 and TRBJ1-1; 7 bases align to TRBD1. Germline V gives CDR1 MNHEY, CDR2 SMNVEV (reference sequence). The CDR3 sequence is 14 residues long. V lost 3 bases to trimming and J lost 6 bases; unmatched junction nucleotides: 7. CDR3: CASSFPGQMAEAFF. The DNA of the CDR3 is TGTGCCAGCAGTTTCCCGGGACAGATGGCTGAAGCTTTCTTT.

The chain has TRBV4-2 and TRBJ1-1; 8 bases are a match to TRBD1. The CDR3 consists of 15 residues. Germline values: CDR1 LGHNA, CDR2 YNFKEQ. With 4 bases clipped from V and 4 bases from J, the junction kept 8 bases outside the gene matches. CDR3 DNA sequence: TGTGCCAGCAGCCCTAGTCAACAGGGGGGCACTGAAGCTTTCTTT. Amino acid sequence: CASSPSQQGGTEAFF.

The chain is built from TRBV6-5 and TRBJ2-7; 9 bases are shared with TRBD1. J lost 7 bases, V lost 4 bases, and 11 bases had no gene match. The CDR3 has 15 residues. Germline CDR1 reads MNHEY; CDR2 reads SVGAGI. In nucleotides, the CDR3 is TGTGCCAGCAGTTTCGGTCCCGGGACAGGGAGGGAGCAGTACTTC. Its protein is CASSFGPGTGREQYF.

The CDR3 is CASSTGPSYEQYF. The CDR3 DNA follows: TGTGCCAGTAGTACAGGGCCATCCTACGAGCAGTACTTC. The rearrangement uses TRBV19 and TRBJ2-7; possible D gene TRBD1, 5 bases. V lost 4 bases to trimming and J lost 1 base, with 8 bases between them. This CDR3 comprises 13 residues. Looked up from germline, CDR1 is LNHDA and CDR2 is SQIVND (reference sequence). The full variable domain, rest sourced from reference TRBV19 and TRBJ2-7, is DGGITQSPKYLFRKEGQNVTLSCEQNLNHDAMYWYRQDPGQGLRLIYYSQIVNDFQKGDIAEGYSVSREKKESFPLTVTSAQKNPTAFYLCASSTGPSYEQYFGPGTRLTVT.

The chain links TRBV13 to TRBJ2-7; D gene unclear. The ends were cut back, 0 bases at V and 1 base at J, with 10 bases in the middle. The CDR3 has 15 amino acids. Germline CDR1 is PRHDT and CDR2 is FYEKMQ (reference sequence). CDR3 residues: CASSLGRLGSYEQYF. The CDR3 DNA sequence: TGTGCCAGCAGCTTAGGACGGCTAGGATCCTACGAGCAGTACTTC.

CDR3 bases: TGTGCCAGCAGTACAGGGACGCCGCTCGATGAGCAGTTCTTC. The encoded protein is CASSTGTPLDEQFF. The rearrangement links TRBV6-5 to TRBJ2-1; tentatively, D is TRBD1 (6 bases). Trimming removed 5 bases from V and 8 bases from J, with 16 bases in between. The CDR3 length is 14 residues. Germline V gene lookup returns CDR1 MNHEY and CDR2 SVGAGI.

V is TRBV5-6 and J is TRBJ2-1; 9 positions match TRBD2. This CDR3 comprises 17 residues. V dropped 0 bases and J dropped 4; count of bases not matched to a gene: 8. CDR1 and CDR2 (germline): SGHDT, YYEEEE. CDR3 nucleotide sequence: TGTGCCAGCAGCTTGGCAGCACTAGCGGGCTTATACAATGAGCAGTTCTTC. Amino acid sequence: CASSLAALAGLYNEQFF.

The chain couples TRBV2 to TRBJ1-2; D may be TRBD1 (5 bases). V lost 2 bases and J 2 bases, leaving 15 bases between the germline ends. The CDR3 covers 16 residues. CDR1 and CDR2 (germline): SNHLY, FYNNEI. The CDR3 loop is CASSERQGGRNYGYTF. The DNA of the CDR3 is TGTGCCAGCAGTGAAAGGCAGGGAGGAAGGAACTATGGCTACACCTTC. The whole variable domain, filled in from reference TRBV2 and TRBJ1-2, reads EPEVTQTPSHQVTQMGQEVILRCVPISNHLYFYWYRQILGQKVEFLVSFYNNEISEKSEIFDDQFSVERPDGSNFTLKIRSTKLEDSAMYFCASSERQGGRNYGYTFGSGTRLTVV.

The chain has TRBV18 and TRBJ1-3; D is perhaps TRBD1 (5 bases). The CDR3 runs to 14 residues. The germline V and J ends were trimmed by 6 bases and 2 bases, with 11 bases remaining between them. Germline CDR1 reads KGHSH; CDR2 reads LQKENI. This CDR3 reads CASSQTDTGNTIYF. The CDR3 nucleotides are TGTGCCAGCTCGCAGACAGATACTGGAAACACCATATATTTT. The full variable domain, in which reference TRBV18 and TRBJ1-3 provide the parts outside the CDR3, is NAGVMQNPRHLVRRRGQEARLRCSPMKGHSHVYWYRQLPEEGLKFMVYLQKENIIDESGMPKERFSAEFPKEGPSILRIQQVVRGDSAAYFCASSQTDTGNTIYFGEGSWLTVV.

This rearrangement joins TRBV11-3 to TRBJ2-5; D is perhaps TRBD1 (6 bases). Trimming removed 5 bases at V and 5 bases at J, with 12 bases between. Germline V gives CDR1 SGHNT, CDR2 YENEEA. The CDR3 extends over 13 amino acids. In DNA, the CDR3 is TGTGCCAGCAGCAATAACAGGGAGGAGACCCAGTACTTC. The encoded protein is CASSNNREETQYF.

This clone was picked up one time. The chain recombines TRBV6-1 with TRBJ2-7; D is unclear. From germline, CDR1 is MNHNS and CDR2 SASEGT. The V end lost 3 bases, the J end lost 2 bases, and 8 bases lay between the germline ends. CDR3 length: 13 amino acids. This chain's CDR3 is CASSEARTYEQYF. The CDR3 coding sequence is TGTGCCAGCAGTGAGGCCAGGACCTACGAGCAGTACTTC.

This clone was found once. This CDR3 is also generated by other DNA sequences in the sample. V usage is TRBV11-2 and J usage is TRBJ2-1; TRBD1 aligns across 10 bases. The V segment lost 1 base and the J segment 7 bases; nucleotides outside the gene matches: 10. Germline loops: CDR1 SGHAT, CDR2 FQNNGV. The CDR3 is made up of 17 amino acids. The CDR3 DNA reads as TGTGCCAGCAGCTTAGCACCGGGACAGGGGATCGGGAATGAGCAGTTCTTC. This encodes CASSLAPGQGIGNEQFF.

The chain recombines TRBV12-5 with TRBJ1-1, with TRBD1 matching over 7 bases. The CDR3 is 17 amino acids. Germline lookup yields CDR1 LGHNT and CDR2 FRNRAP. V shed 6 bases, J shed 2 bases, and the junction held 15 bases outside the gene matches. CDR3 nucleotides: TGTGCTAGTGGCCTTGTTATAGGGGGCCATCACAACACTGAAGCTTTCTTT. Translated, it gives CASGLVIGGHHNTEAFF.

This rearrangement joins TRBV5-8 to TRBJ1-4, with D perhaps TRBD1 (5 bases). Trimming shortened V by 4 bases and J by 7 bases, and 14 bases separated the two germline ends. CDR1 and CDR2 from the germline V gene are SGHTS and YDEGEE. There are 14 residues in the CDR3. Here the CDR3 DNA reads TGTGCCAGCAGCCGGGAGGGGCACCGTGAAAAACTGTTTTTT. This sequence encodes CASSREGHREKLFF.

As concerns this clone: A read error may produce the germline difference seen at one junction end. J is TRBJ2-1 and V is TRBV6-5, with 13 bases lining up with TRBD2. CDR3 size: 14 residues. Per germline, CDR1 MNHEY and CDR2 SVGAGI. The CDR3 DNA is TGTGCCAGCAGTAGGACTAGCGGGGGCCGGGATATGATCTTC. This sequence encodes CASSRTSGGRDMIF.

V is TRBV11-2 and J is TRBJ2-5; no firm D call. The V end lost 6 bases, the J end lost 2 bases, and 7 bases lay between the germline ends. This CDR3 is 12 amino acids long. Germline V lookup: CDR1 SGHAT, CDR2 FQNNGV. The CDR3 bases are TGTGCCAGCAGTCTCGGTCAAGAGACCCAGTACTTC. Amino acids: CASSLGQETQYF.

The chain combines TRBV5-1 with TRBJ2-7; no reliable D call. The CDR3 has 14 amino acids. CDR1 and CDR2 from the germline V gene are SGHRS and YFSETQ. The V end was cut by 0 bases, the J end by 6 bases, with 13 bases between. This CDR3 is CASSLVSRPLEQYF. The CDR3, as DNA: TGCGCCAGCAGCTTGGTCTCTAGACCCCTCGAGCAGTACTTC. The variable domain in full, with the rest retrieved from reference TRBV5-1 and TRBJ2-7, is KAGVTQTPRYLIKTRGQQVTLSCSPISGHRSVSWYQQTPGQGLQFLFEYFSETQRNKGNFPGRFSGRQFSNSRSEMNVSTLELGDSALYLCASSLVSRPLEQYFGPGTRLTVT.

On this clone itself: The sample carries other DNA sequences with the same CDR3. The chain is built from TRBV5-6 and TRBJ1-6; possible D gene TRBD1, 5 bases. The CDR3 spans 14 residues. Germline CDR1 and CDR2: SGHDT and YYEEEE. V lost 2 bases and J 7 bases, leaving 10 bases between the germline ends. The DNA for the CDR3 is TGTGCCAGCAGCTTTTACGACAGAAATTCACCCCTCCACTTT. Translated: CASSFYDRNSPLHF.

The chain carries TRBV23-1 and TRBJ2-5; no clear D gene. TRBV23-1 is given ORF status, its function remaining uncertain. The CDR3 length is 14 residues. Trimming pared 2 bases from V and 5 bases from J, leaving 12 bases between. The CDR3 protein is CASSQRSQRETQYF. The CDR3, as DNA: TGCGCCAGCAGTCAAAGGAGTCAGAGGGAGACCCAGTACTTC.

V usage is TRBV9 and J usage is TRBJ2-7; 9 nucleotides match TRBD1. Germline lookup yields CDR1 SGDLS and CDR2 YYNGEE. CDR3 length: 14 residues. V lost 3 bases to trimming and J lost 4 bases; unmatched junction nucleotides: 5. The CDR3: CASSGGGQGYEQYF. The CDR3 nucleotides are TGTGCCAGCAGCGGGGGGGGACAGGGATACGAGCAGTACTTC.

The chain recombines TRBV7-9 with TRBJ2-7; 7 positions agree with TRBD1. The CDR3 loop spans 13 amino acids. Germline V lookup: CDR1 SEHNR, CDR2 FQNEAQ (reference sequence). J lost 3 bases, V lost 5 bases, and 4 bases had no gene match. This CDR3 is CASSAGQDYEQYF. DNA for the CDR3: TGTGCCAGCAGCGCCGGACAGGACTACGAGCAGTACTTC.

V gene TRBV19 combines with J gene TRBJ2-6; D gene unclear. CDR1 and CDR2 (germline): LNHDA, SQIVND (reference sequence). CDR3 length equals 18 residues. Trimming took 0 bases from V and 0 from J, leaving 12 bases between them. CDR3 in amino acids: CASSIDLGSLSGANVLTF. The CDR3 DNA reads TGTGCCAGTAGTATAGATTTGGGCAGCCTCTCTGGGGCCAACGTCCTGACTTTC.